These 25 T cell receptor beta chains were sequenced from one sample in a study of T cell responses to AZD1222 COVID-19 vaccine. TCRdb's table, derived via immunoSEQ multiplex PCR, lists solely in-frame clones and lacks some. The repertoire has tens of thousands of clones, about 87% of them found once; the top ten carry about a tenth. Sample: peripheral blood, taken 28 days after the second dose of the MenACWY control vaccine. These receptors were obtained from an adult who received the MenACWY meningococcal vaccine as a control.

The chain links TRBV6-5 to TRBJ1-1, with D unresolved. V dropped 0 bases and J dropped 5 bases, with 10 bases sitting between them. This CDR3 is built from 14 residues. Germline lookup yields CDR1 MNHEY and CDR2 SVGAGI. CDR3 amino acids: CASSYSGRRTEAFF. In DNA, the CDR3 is TGTGCCAGCAGTTACTCTGGCCGGCGGACTGAAGCTTTCTTT.

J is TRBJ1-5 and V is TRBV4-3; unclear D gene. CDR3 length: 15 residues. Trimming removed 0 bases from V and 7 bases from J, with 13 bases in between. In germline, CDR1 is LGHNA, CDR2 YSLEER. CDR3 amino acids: CASSQDNTEEQPQHF. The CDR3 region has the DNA TGCGCCAGCAGCCAAGATAATACAGAGGAGCAGCCCCAGCATTTT.

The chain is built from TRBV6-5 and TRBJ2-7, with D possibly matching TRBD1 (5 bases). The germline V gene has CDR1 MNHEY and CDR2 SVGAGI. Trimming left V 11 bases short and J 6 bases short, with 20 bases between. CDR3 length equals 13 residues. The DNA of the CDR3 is TGTGCCGTGATTTGGGCACAAGGGGCCGAGCAGTACTTC. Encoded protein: CAVIWAQGAEQYF.

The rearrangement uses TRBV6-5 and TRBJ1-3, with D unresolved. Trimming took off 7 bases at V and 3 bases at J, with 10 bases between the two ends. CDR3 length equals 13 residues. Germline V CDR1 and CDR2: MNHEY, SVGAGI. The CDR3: CASKAGIGNTIYF. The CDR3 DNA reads TGTGCCAGCAAGGCGGGGATTGGAAACACCATATATTTT.

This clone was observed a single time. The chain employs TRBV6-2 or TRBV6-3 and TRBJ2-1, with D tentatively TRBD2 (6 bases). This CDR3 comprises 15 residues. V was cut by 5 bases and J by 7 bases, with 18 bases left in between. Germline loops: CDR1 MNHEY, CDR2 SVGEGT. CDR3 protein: CASSLGRGVGNEQFF. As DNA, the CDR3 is TGTGCCAGCAGTCTCGGGAGAGGGGTGGGGAATGAGCAGTTCTTC.

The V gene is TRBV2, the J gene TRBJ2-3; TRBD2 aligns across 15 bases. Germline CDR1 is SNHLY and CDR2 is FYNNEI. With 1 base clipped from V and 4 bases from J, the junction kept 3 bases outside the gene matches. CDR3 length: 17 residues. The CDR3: CASSEGGLAGGADTQYF. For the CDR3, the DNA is TGTGCCAGCAGTGAAGGGGGACTAGCGGGGGGCGCAGATACGCAGTATTTT.

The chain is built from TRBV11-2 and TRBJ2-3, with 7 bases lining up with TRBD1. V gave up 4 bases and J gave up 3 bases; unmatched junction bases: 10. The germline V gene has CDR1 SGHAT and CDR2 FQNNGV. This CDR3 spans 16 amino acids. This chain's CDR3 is CASSSGQTLLTDTQYF. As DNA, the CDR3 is TGTGCCAGCAGCTCGGGACAGACCCTACTGACAGATACGCAGTATTTT. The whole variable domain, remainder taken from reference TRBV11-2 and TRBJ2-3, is EAGVAQSPRYKIIEKRQSVAFWCNPISGHATLYWYQQILGQGPKLLIQFQNNGVVDDSQLPKDRFSAERLKGVDSTLKIQPAKLEDSAVYLCASSSGQTLLTDTQYFGPGTRLTVL.

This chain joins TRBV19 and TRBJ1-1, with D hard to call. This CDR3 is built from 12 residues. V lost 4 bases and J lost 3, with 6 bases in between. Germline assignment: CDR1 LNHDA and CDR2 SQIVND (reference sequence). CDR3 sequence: CASSKMDTEAFF. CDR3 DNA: TGTGCCAGTAGTAAAATGGACACTGAAGCTTTCTTT. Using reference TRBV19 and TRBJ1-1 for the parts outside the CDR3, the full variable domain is DGGITQSPKYLFRKEGQNVTLSCEQNLNHDAMYWYRQDPGQGLRLIYYSQIVNDFQKGDIAEGYSVSREKKESFPLTVTSAQKNPTAFYLCASSKMDTEAFFGQGTRLTVV.

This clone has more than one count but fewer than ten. CDR3 region: CASRPDYGLETQYF. In DNA form, the CDR3 reads TGTGCCAGCAGGCCTGACTATGGACTTGAGACCCAGTACTTC. This chain joins TRBV5-4 and TRBJ2-5, with a tentative D call TRBD2 (5 bases). The ends were cut back, 5 bases at V and 5 bases at J, with 16 bases in the middle. Looked up from germline, CDR1 is SGHNT and CDR2 is YYREEE (reference sequence). The CDR3 has 14 amino acids.

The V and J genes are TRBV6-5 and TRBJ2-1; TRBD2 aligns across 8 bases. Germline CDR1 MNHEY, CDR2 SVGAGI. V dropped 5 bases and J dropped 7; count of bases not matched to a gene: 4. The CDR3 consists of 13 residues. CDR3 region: CASSTSSGNEQFF. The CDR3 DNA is TGTGCCAGCAGTACGTCTAGCGGGAATGAGCAGTTCTTC.

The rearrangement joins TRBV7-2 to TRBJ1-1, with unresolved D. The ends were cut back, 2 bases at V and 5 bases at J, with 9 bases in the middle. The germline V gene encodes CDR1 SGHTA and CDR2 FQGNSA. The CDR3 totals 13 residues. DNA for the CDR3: TGTGCCAGCAGCTTACTCTCCCTAACTGAAGCTTTCTTT. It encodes CASSLLSLTEAFF.

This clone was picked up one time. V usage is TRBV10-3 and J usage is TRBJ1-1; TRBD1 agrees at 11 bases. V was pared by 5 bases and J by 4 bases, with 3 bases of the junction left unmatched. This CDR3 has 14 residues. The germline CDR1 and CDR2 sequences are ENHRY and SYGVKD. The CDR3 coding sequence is TGTGCCATCAGTACCGGGACAGGGGGCACTGAAGCTTTCTTT. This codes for CAISTGTGGTEAFF.

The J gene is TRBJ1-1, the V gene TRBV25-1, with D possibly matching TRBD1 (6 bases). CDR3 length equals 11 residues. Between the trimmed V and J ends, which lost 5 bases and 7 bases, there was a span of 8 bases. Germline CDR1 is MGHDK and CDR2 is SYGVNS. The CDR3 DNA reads TGTGCCAGCAGTCCAGGGGATGAAGCTTTCTTT. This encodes CASSPGDEAFF. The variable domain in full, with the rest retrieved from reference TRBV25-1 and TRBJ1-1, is EADIYQTPRYLVIGTGKKITLECSQTMGHDKMYWYQQDPGMELHLIHYSYGVNSTEKGDLSSESTVSRIRTEHFPLTLESARPSHTSQYLCASSPGDEAFFGQGTRLTVV.

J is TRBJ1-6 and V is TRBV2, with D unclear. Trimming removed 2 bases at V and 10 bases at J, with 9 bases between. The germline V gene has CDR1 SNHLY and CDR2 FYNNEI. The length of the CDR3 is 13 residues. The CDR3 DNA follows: TGTGCCAGCAGTGAACGGGCAGAATCACCCCTCCACTTT. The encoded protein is CASSERAESPLHF.

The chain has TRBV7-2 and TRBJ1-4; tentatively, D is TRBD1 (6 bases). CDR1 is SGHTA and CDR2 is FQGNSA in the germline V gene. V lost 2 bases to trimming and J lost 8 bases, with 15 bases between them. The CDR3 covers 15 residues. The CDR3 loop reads CASSLPGGGGEKLFF. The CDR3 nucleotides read TGTGCCAGCAGCTTACCCGGAGGGGGGGGAGAAAAACTGTTTTTT. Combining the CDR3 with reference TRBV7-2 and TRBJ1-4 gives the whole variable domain GAGVSQSPSNKVTEKGKDVELRCDPISGHTALYWYRQSLGQGLEFLIYFQGNSAPDKSGLPSDRFSAERTGGSVSTLTIQRTQQEDSAVYLCASSLPGGGGEKLFFGSGTQLSVL.

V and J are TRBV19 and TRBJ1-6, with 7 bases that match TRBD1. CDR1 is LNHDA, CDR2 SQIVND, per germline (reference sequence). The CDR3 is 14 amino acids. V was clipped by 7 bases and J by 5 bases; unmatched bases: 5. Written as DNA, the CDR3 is TGTGCCAGTACTGACAGGGTGAATAATTCACCCCTCCACTTT. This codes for CASTDRVNNSPLHF.

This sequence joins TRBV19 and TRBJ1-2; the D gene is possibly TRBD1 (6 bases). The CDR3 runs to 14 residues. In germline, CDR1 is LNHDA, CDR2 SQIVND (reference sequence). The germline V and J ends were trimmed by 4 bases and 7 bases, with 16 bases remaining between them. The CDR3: CASSTGQITIGYTF. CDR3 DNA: TGTGCCAGTAGTACCGGACAGATAACTATTGGCTACACCTTC. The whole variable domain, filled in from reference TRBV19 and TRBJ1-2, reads DGGITQSPKYLFRKEGQNVTLSCEQNLNHDAMYWYRQDPGQGLRLIYYSQIVNDFQKGDIAEGYSVSREKKESFPLTVTSAQKNPTAFYLCASSTGQITIGYTFGSGTRLTVV.

This chain's CDR3 is CASSPSGQVNTEAFF. The CDR3 coding sequence is TGTGCCAGCTCACCATCCGGACAGGTGAACACTGAAGCTTTCTTT. This sequence joins TRBV18 and TRBJ1-1; 7 positions agree with TRBD1. The germline CDR1 and CDR2 sequences are KGHSH and LQKENI. The CDR3 consists of 15 residues. V lost 2 bases and J lost 0; bases outside the gene matches: 3.

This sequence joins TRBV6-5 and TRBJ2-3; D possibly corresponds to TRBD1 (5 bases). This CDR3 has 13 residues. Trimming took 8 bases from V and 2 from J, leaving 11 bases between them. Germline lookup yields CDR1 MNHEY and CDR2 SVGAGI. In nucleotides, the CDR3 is TGTGCCAGCCTGGGGCAGTTCACAGATACGCAGTATTTT. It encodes CASLGQFTDTQYF.

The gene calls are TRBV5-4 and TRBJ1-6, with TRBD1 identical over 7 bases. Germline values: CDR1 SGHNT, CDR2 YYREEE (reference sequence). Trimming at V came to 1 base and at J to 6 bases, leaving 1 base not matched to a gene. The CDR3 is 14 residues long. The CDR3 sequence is CASSLQGGNSPLHF. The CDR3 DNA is TGTGCCAGCAGCTTGCAGGGGGGTAATTCACCCCTCCACTTT.

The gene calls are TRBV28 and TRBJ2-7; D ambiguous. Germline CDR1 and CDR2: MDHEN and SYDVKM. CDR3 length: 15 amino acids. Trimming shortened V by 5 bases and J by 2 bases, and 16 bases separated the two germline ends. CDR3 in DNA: TGTGCCAGCAGTCAAAACCCAGGACGCCCCTACGAGCAGTACTTC. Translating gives CASSQNPGRPYEQYF.

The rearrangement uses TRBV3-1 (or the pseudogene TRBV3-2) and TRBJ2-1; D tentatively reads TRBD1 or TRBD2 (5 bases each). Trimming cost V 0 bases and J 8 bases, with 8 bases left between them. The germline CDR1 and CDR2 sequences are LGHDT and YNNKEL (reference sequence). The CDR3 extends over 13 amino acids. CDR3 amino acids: CASSQDMGDEQFF. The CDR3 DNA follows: TGTGCCAGCAGCCAAGATATGGGGGATGAGCAGTTCTTC.

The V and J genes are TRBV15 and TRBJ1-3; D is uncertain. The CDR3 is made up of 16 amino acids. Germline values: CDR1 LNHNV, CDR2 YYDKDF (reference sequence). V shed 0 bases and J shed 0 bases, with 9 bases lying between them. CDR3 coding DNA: TGTGCCACCAGCAGAGATAAGACAATCTCTGGAAACACCATATATTTT. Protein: CATSRDKTISGNTIYF.

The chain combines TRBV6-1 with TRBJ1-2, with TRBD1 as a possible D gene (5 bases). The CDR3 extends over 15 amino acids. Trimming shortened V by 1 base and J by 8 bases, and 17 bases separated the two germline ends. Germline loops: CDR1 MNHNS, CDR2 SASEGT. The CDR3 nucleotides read TGTGCCAGCAGTGAAGAGGGGCTGGGGACCCGGGGCTACACCTTC. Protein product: CASSEEGLGTRGYTF.

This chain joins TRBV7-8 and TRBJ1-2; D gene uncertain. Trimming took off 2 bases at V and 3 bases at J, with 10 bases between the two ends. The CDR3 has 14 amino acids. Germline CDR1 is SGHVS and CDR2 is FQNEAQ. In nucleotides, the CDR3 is TGTGCCAGCAGCTTAAGTCTGGGCCACTATGGCTACACCTTC. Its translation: CASSLSLGHYGYTF.